This T cell receptor beta chain was recovered during a study of blood T cell repertoires in COVID-19. In the study overall: Sources were T cells, B-cell-depleted T cells, or PBMCs; the material itself was cDNA or gDNA.

The length of the CDR3 is 14 residues. The trim removed 2 bases at V and 5 bases at J, leaving 4 bases unmatched. Germline V gene data show CDR1 as SGDLS and CDR2 as YYNGEE. Per the original data handling: Reference gene primer amplification yielded estimated nucleated cell counts. Profiling relied on immunoSEQ multiplex PCR, and the TCRdb table lists in-frame clones only, not all of them. That table is the source of V, J and clone size, and D and trimming were worked out from the DNA. The repertoire holds 160,000 or so clones, with 82% as singletons. The sample was peripheral blood. The chain recombines TRBV9 with TRBJ2-4, with TRBD1 matching 7 bases. The origin of this receptor is a woman in her seventies with acute or convalescent COVID-19. CDR3 region: CASSVGTAENIQYF. CDR3 nucleotide sequence: TGTGCCAGCAGCGTCGGGACAGCGGAAAACATTCAGTACTTC.